The rows below give T cell receptor beta chains drawn from one sample of a study of T cell responses to AZD1222 COVID-19 vaccine. TCRdb keeps only in-frame clones here, not all; method: immunoSEQ multiplex PCR. The sample holds under 140,000 clones, roughly four fifths seen once. The sample was peripheral blood, taken on day 0 of AZD1222 vaccination. Every receptor here comes from an adult in good health. CDR3s include the opening cysteine and the closing phenylalanine or tryptophan. The D gene is left open where the match is weak. Expanded clones get a size class; other rows say once, few or many, or leave the size out.

V: TRBV30
J: TRBJ2-3
size: .
D: .
length: 14
DNA: TGTGCCTGGAGTGGGGAGTTACCCCATGATACGCAGTATTTT
CDR3: CAWSGELPHDTQYF

V: TRBV2
J: TRBJ2-5
size: once
D: TRBD1
length: 13
DNA: TGTGCCAGCAGTCGACAGGGTAGAGAGACCCAGTACTTC
CDR3: CASSRQGRETQYF

V: TRBV11-3
J: TRBJ2-3
size: .
D: TRBD2
length: 17
DNA: TGTGCCAGCAGCTTAGGGGGAGCGGGGGGGATCCGAGATACGCAGTATTTT
CDR3: CASSLGGAGGIRDTQYF

V: TRBV6-5
J: TRBJ1-1
size: .
D: .
length: 15
DNA: TGTGCCAGCACCACCTACGGACGCTTGAACACTGAAGCTTTCTTT
CDR3: CASTTYGRLNTEAFF

V: TRBV2
J: TRBJ1-5
size: .
D: TRBD1
length: 14
DNA: TGTGCCAGCAGGCCGGACAGGGGCAATCAGCCCCAGCATTTT
CDR3: CASRPDRGNQPQHF

V: TRBV6-2/TRBV6-3
J: TRBJ1-1
size: few
D: .
length: 11
DNA: TGTGCCAGCAGTTACCGGGGAGGGGCTTTCTTT
CDR3: CASSYRGGAFF

V: TRBV7-8
J: TRBJ2-3
size: .
D: .
length: 14
DNA: TGTGCCAGCAGCTTAGCTGGGGGCACAGATACGCAGTATTTT
CDR3: CASSLAGGTDTQYF

V: TRBV7-2
J: TRBJ1-3
size: once
D: .
length: 16
DNA: TGTGCCAGCAGCGGACGTAACAGGGTCTCTGGAAACACCATATATTTT
CDR3: CASSGRNRVSGNTIYF

V: TRBV18
J: TRBJ1-6
size: .
D: TRBD1
length: 15
DNA: TGTGCCAGCTCCCTAATGACAGGGGAGGATTCACCCCTCCACTTT
CDR3: CASSLMTGEDSPLHF

V: TRBV4-1
J: TRBJ1-3
size: .
D: .
length: 15
DNA: TGCGCCAGCAGCCAAGATCAGGGATCTGGAAACACCATATATTTT
CDR3: CASSQDQGSGNTIYF

V: TRBV27
J: TRBJ2-1
size: few
D: TRBD1
length: 15
DNA: TGTGCCAGCAGCAAGGGACAGGGTCTCTACAATGAGCAGTTCTTC
CDR3: CASSKGQGLYNEQFF

V: TRBV6-6
J: TRBJ1-2
size: once
D: .
length: 13
DNA: TGTGCCAGCAGGGCAGGGTTGGGCTATGGCTACACCTTC
CDR3: CASRAGLGYGYTF

V: TRBV12-3/TRBV12-4
J: TRBJ1-2
size: .
D: .
length: 13
DNA: TGTGCCAGCAGTGACGACAGATACTATGGCTACACCTTC
CDR3: CASSDDRYYGYTF

V: TRBV9
J: TRBJ1-2
size: .
D: TRBD1
length: 15
DNA: TGTGCCAGCAGCGCGAGGGGACAGGAGGGCTATGGCTACACCTTC
CDR3: CASSARGQEGYGYTF

V: TRBV19
J: TRBJ2-7
size: .
D: .
length: 15
DNA: TGTGCCAGTAGTATCACCGTATCACAGGGAGCGGAGCAGTACTTC
CDR3: CASSITVSQGAEQYF

V: TRBV19
J: TRBJ1-5
size: few
D: .
length: 15
DNA: TGTGCCAGTAGTGTTTCCAGGTATAGCAATCAGCCCCAGCATTTT
CDR3: CASSVSRYSNQPQHF

V: TRBV5-1
J: TRBJ2-5
size: .
D: .
length: 15
DNA: TGCGCCAGCAGCCGAACGGGAGCAGGGCAAGAGACCCAGTACTTC
CDR3: CASSRTGAGQETQYF

V: TRBV20-1
J: TRBJ1-2
size: .
D: .
length: 11
DNA: TGCAGTGCTAGCGGTGTTTCTGGCTACACCTTC
CDR3: CSASGVSGYTF